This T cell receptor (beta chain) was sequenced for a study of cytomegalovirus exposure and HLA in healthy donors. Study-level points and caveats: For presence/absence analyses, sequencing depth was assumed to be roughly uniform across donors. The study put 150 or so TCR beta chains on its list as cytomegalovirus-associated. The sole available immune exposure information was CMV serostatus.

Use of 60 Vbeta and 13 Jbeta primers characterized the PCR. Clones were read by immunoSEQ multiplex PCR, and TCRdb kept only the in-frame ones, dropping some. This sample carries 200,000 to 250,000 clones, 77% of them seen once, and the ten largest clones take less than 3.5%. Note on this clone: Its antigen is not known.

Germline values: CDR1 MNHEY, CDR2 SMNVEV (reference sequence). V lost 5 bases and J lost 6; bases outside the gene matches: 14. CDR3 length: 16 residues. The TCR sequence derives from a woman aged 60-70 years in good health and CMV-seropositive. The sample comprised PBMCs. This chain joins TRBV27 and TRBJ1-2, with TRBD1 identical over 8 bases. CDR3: CASSPHYRGRTHGYTF. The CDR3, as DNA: TGTGCCAGCAGTCCCCACTACAGGGGGAGGACGCATGGCTACACCTTC.